The 25 T cell receptor beta chains below were found in one sample sequenced in a study of blood T cells in healthy people across ages. Primers used in a second PCR of about 7 to 12 cycles were a sample-barcoded 5' primer and a J-beta primer mix. Using its own MiXCR run on the 5' RACE reads, TCRdb lists one record per CDR3 protein. The data show around 700,000 distinct CDR3 sequences, around a quarter seen once. These same data were also listed under a study on T cells of mothers and their children.

Sequencing was carried out using blood. Receptors originate from a boy aged 5-17 years in good health.

The chain has TRBV29-1 and TRBJ2-5, with TRBD2 as a possible D gene (6 bases). V was shortened by 7 bases and J by 5 bases, with 17 bases between the two germline ends. CDR3 size: 13 residues. From germline, CDR1 is SQVTM and CDR2 ANQGSEA. The DNA of the CDR3 is TGCAGCGCAAGACCCGGGACTCCGGAGACCCAGTACTTC. It translates to CSARPGTPETQYF.

For this clonotype: As the CDR3 is not closed by the conserved phenylalanine or tryptophan, this likely results from a read error. This chain uses TRBV7-9 with TRBJ1-1, with D maybe TRBD1 (6 bases). Germline CDR1 is SEHNR and CDR2 is FQNEAQ (reference sequence). Trimming took off 2 bases at V and 5 bases at J, with 12 bases between the two ends. This CDR3 is built from 14 residues. CDR3 loop: CASSLYRAGTEAFL. The CDR3 coding sequence is TGTGCCAGCAGCTTATACAGGGCGGGGACTGAAGCTTTCCTT.

This sequence joins TRBV7-9 and TRBJ2-5; the match to TRBD1 covers 9 bases. Trimming took 0 bases from V and 5 from J; bases not matched to a gene: 7. The CDR3 extends over 16 amino acids. Germline V lookup: CDR1 SEHNR, CDR2 FQNEAQ (reference sequence). The CDR3 reads CASSLADRGKWETQYF. The DNA for the CDR3 is TGTGCCAGCAGCTTAGCGGACAGGGGAAAGTGGGAGACCCAGTACTTC.

This clonotype was seen only a few times. The chain recombines TRBV7-8 with TRBJ2-5, with 7 nucleotides matching TRBD2. The DNA end is more similar to TRBJ2-1, so the J call may be wrong. The CDR3 is made up of 16 amino acids. From germline, CDR1 is SGHVS and CDR2 FQNEAQ. CDR3 DNA: TGTGCCAGCAGCTTAGAGGGACTAACTAGCTCCTGGGAGCAGTTCTTC. The encoded protein is CASSLEGLTSSWEQFF.

A few counts support this clonotype. The rearrangement joins TRBV7-2 to TRBJ2-5, with D unresolved. Germline V lookup: CDR1 SGHTA, CDR2 FQGNSA. V was trimmed by 1 base and J by 4 bases, leaving 10 bases between them. The CDR3 length is 14 residues. The CDR3 nucleotides are TGTGCCAGCAGCTTAGGCCGGGCGAGAGAGACCCAGTACTTC. Residues: CASSLGRARETQYF.

This clonotype was seen a few times. J is TRBJ2-1 and V is TRBV24-1; 15 bases align to TRBD2. CDR1 is KGHDR, CDR2 SFDVKD, per germline. V was pared by 4 bases and J by 0 bases, with 6 bases of the junction left unmatched. This CDR3 comprises 19 residues. CDR3 in amino acids: CATSDPGLAGGSSYNEQFF. The DNA for the CDR3 is TGTGCCACCAGTGACCCCGGACTAGCGGGAGGGAGCTCCTACAATGAGCAGTTCTTC.

This chain joins TRBV4-3 and TRBJ1-1, with a weak D call TRBD1 (6 bases). The germline gives CDR1 LGHNA, CDR2 YSLEER. The CDR3 spans 15 residues. V was clipped by 0 bases and J by 4 bases, with 12 bases between them. In DNA form, the CDR3 reads TGCGCCAGCAGCCAAGATATTATAGGGGGCACTGAAGCTTTCTTT. It specifies CASSQDIIGGTEAFF.

The rearrangement links TRBV11-2 to TRBJ1-2; D is perhaps TRBD1 (5 bases). The CDR3 runs to 15 residues. Germline CDR1 SGHAT, CDR2 FQNNGV. The V end lost 0 bases, the J end lost 4 bases, and 12 bases lay between the germline ends. The CDR3 spells CASSLDGTGSYGYTF. The CDR3 DNA sequence: TGTGCCAGCAGCTTAGATGGGACGGGAAGCTATGGCTACACCTTC. The complete variable domain, with remaining parts taken from reference TRBV11-2 and TRBJ1-2, reads EAGVAQSPRYKIIEKRQSVAFWCNPISGHATLYWYQQILGQGPKLLIQFQNNGVVDDSQLPKDRFSAERLKGVDSTLKIQPAKLEDSAVYLCASSLDGTGSYGYTFGSGTRLTVV.

This clonotype has more than one count but fewer than ten. The chain joins TRBV6-6 to TRBJ2-5; D might be TRBD1 (5 bases). Germline assignment: CDR1 MNHNY and CDR2 SVGAGI (reference sequence). Trimming removed 6 bases from V and 4 bases from J, with 12 bases in between. CDR3 length: 13 residues. The CDR3 loop is CASSRDVTETQYF. DNA for the CDR3: TGTGCCAGCAGCAGGGATGTCACAGAGACCCAGTACTTC.

This clonotype was found a few times. J is TRBJ2-3 and V is TRBV19, with a possible D match to TRBD1 (6 bases). The CDR3 extends over 12 amino acids. Germline CDR1 is LNHDA and CDR2 is SQIVND (reference sequence). The V end lost 3 bases, the J end lost 6 bases, and 7 bases lay between the germline ends. CDR3 DNA: TGTGCCAGTAGTATTGGGGGCGATACGCAGTATTTT. Amino acids: CASSIGGDTQYF.

This clonotype was found a few times. The V and J genes are TRBV29-1 and TRBJ1-2; 7 bases are shared with TRBD1. CDR1 is SQVTM, CDR2 ANQGSEA, per germline. After removal of 5 bases from V and 4 bases from J, the junction contained 7 bases not matched to a gene. CDR3 length: 13 amino acids. Here the CDR3 reads CSVTDREVYGYTF. In DNA, the CDR3 is TGCAGCGTTACAGACAGGGAGGTCTATGGCTACACCTTC.

This chain uses TRBV12-3 or TRBV12-4 with TRBJ2-4; no reliable D call. V was trimmed by 8 bases and J by 1 base, leaving 15 bases between them. This CDR3 has 15 amino acids. CDR3 DNA: TGTGCCAGCGCCTCCGGGCCCTTTGCCAAAAACATTCAGTACTTC. The encoded protein is CASASGPFAKNIQYF.

The chain employs TRBV5-1 and TRBJ2-5; 12 bases map to TRBD2. The CDR3 is made up of 16 amino acids. Trimming at V came to 4 bases and at J to 2 bases, leaving 6 bases not matched to a gene. Germline loops: CDR1 SGHRS, CDR2 YFSETQ. The CDR3 region is CASSAGLAGNQETQYF. In DNA form, the CDR3 reads TGCGCCAGCAGCGCCGGACTAGCGGGGAATCAAGAGACCCAGTACTTC.

CDR3 protein: CASSPGRQRTYEQYF. The CDR3 DNA reads as TGTGCCAGCAGCCCCGGAAGACAGAGAACCTACGAGCAGTACTTC. The chain joins TRBV6-2 or TRBV6-3 to TRBJ2-7; possible D gene TRBD1, 5 bases. Germline values: CDR1 MNHEY, CDR2 SVGEGT. There are 15 residues in the CDR3. The V end was cut by 6 bases, the J end by 2 bases, with 17 bases between.

This clonotype occurred a few times. CDR3 DNA sequence: TGTGCCAGTGCTCGACGGGGGGCCTACGAGCAGTACTTC. Amino acids: CASARRGAYEQYF. V and J are TRBV2 and TRBJ2-5; 7 bases are shared with TRBD2. The DNA end lines up better with TRBJ2-7; the J call may be wrong. CDR3 length: 13 amino acids. Germline V lookup: CDR1 SNHLY, CDR2 FYNNEI.

The chain carries TRBV7-9 and TRBJ2-7; D might be TRBD1 (5 bases). V was cut by 6 bases and J by 3 bases, with 21 bases left in between. The CDR3 is made up of 16 amino acids. The V gene's germline CDR1 is SEHNR and CDR2 FQNEAQ (reference sequence). CDR3 protein: CASSFDSRVGDYEQYF. CDR3 DNA sequence: TGTGCCAGCAGTTTCGACTCCAGGGTAGGGGACTACGAGCAGTACTTC.

The gene calls are TRBV12-3 or TRBV12-4 and TRBJ2-5; D might be TRBD1 (6 bases). The CDR3 covers 14 residues. The V end was cut by 5 bases, the J end by 4 bases, with 14 bases between. The CDR3 sequence: CASSPPVGGETQYF. In DNA form, the CDR3 reads TGTGCCAGCAGTCCCCCCGTAGGGGGAGAGACCCAGTACTTC.

There are a few counts of this clonotype. The CDR3 nucleotides read TGTGCCAGCAGCCCCGGACAGCGAGGGGGAGCTTTCTTT. Its translation: CASSPGQRGGAFF. The chain is built from TRBV7-3 and TRBJ1-1; D perhaps matches TRBD1 (6 bases). Germline values: CDR1 SGHTA, CDR2 FQGTGA. V lost 5 bases and J lost 10, with 17 bases in between. The CDR3 totals 13 residues.

This clonotype showed up just a few times. The chain combines TRBV7-2 with TRBJ2-7; no definite D call. Trimming removed 5 bases from V and 6 bases from J, with 17 bases in between. The CDR3 is 14 residues long. Germline loops: CDR1 SGHTA, CDR2 FQGNSA. The CDR3 DNA sequence: TGTGCCAGCAGCCGACTCCTCGCCCTGGGCGAGCAGTACTTC. Protein sequence: CASSRLLALGEQYF.

This clonotype was counted a few times. The rearrangement joins TRBV12-3 or TRBV12-4 to TRBJ1-3, with D possibly being TRBD1 (5 bases). V was pared by 5 bases and J by 0 bases, with 11 bases between. The CDR3 runs to 15 residues. The CDR3 spells CASSPRDFSGNTIYF. The CDR3 DNA reads as TGTGCCAGCAGTCCCAGGGATTTCTCTGGAAACACCATATATTTT.

In this sample, this clonotype turned up many times. The germline gene is not matched at one end of the junction; a read error may be the cause. V usage is TRBV7-9 and J usage is TRBJ2-7, with 9 positions matching TRBD1. Germline CDR1 and CDR2: SEHNR and FQNEAQ (reference sequence). The CDR3 totals 14 residues. The CDR3 coding sequence is TGCGCCAGCAGCCCCCGGGACAGGGCCTACGAGCAGTACTTC. Its translation is CASSPRDRAYEQYF. The full variable domain, completed using reference TRBV7-9 and TRBJ2-7, is DTGVSQNPRHKITKRGQNVTFRCDPISEHNRLYWYRQTLGQGPEFLTYFQNEAQLEKSRLLSDRFSAERPKGSFSTLEIQRTEQGDSAMYLCASSPRDRAYEQYFGPGTRLTVT.

The rearrangement uses TRBV10-3 and TRBJ1-2; D may be TRBD1 (5 bases). The CDR3 consists of 17 residues. Trimming shortened V by 0 bases and J by 4 bases, and 18 bases separated the two germline ends. Germline loops: CDR1 ENHRY, CDR2 SYGVKD. CDR3 sequence: CAISESPGRLSVYGYTF. The CDR3 DNA sequence: TGTGCCATCAGTGAGTCACCGGGACGGCTGAGTGTCTATGGCTACACCTTC.

As to this clonotype: One end of the junction does not line up with germline, which may come from a read error. The chain couples TRBV6-5 to TRBJ2-5; 16 bases match TRBD2. The germline V gene has CDR1 MNHEY and CDR2 SVGAGI. The CDR3 consists of 18 residues. The CDR3 DNA is TGTGCCAGCAGTTACTGGGGGACTAGCGGGAGGGCCGAAGAGGCCCAGTACTTC. Its protein is CASSYWGTSGRAEEAQYF.

The chain joins TRBV6-5 to TRBJ2-5, with 14 bases that match TRBD2. The J call may be in error: the DNA end matches TRBJ2-1 better. The germline gives CDR1 MNHEY, CDR2 SVGAGI. There are 15 residues in the CDR3. The CDR3 loop reads CASTKGLAGANEQFF. The CDR3 DNA reads as TGTGCCAGCACCAAGGGACTAGCGGGAGCAAATGAGCAGTTCTTC.

The chain recombines TRBV6-5 with TRBJ2-5, with D tentatively TRBD1 (6 bases). CDR3 size: 13 residues. V was cut by 6 bases and J by 4 bases, with 12 bases left in between. CDR1 and CDR2 from the germline V gene are MNHEY and SVGAGI. The CDR3 nucleotides are TGTGCCAGCAGGGGCGCAGGGGTAGAGACCCAGTACTTC. Protein product: CASRGAGVETQYF.